The 15 T cell receptor beta chains below were found in one sample sequenced in a study of tumor-infiltrating lymphocytes in primary liver carcinoma. Priming with a constant-region primer yielded TCR beta cDNA from about 500 ng total RNA. For TCR beta, libraries were produced by three nested multiplex PCR rounds using slightly modified ARM-PCR. Rounds one and two of PCR, each of 10 cycles, were primed with TRBV1-TRBV30 forward primers and a C-beta reverse primer. TCRdb re-called the multiplex PCR reads through MiXCR, storing one row per CDR3 protein. The sample contains roughly 100,000 distinct CDR3 sequences, around 84% of which appear only once. Each 20-30 mg portion of unsorted bulk tissue served as the source for co-extraction of RNA and DNA. The sequencing sample was made of liver tumor tissue from sampling region 3. Subset of the sample: tumor region T3, left-lateral pole. The receptors were gathered from a middle-aged man with primary liver carcinoma and hepatitis B virus infection.

As concerns this clonotype: The conserved final phenylalanine or tryptophan is absent from the CDR3, which likely points to a read error. This rearrangement joins TRBV11-2 to TRBJ2-5, with D possibly TRBD1 on 5 matching bases. Trimming cost V 2 bases and J 5 bases, with 12 bases left between them. The CDR3 is 14 residues long. Germline values: CDR1 SGHAT, CDR2 FQNNGV. The CDR3 loop is CASSLFRDRETQYL. For the CDR3, the DNA is TGTGCCAGCAGCTTATTCAGGGATAGGGAGACCCAGTACTTA.

As regards this clonotype: Because it lacks the conserved phenylalanine or tryptophan at the end, this CDR3 is likely a read error. J is TRBJ2-7 and V is TRBV28, with unresolved D. The germline gives CDR1 MDHEN, CDR2 SYDVKM. V lost 5 bases and J 0 bases, leaving 8 bases between the germline ends. This CDR3 spans 13 amino acids. This CDR3 is CASSLFPSYEQYL. The CDR3 DNA reads as TGTGCCAGCAGTCTGTTCCCCTCCTACGAGCAGTACTTA.

Concerning this clonotype itself: In this CDR3 the conserved last residue, phenylalanine or tryptophan, is missing, so a read error is likely. This chain links TRBV5-1 with TRBJ2-7; TRBD1 aligns across 7 bases. Germline CDR1 is SGHRS and CDR2 is YFSETQ. The CDR3 covers 14 residues. With V trimmed by 4 bases and J by 5 bases, 9 bases remained unmatched. The DNA of the CDR3 is TGCGCCAGCAGCCAGGTACAGGGGTATGACGAGCAGTACCTC. It specifies CASSQVQGYDEQYL.

This clonotype occurred once. At one boundary the junction diverges from the germline segment, which might be a read error. This chain uses TRBV5-1 with TRBJ2-5; 9 bases fit TRBD2. The germline gives CDR1 SGHRS, CDR2 YFSETQ. The CDR3 is 18 residues long. The CDR3: CASSLAGASGALPETQYF. The CDR3 nucleotides read TGCGCCAGTAGCTTGGCCGGGGCTAGCGGGGCCCTACCAGAGACCCAGTACTTC.

This rearrangement joins TRBV6-1 to TRBJ1-2, with 7 bases matching TRBD1. V lost 8 bases to trimming and J lost 8 bases; unmatched junction nucleotides: 17. CDR1 is MNHNS, CDR2 SASEGT, per germline. The CDR3 extends over 15 amino acids. This CDR3 is CASLVSGTVSDGYTF. The CDR3 DNA sequence: TGTGCCAGCTTAGTTTCCGGGACAGTGTCTGACGGCTACACCTTC.

This clonotype appeared a single time. This chain uses TRBV11-2 with TRBJ2-6; D tentatively reads TRBD1 or TRBD2 (5 bases each). This CDR3 is built from 21 residues. In germline, CDR1 is SGHAT, CDR2 FQNNGV. The germline V and J ends were trimmed by 5 bases and 0 bases, with 26 bases remaining between them. The CDR3 sequence is CASSMRGDEGISLSGANVLTF. CDR3 nucleotides: TGTGCCAGCAGCATGAGGGGAGACGAGGGCATTTCCCTCTCTGGGGCCAACGTCCTGACTTTC.

As regards this clonotype: The conserved final phenylalanine or tryptophan is absent from the CDR3, which likely points to a read error. This chain links TRBV11-2 with TRBJ1-5, with D tentatively TRBD1 (6 bases). Trimming took 5 bases from V and 4 from J, leaving 18 bases between them. The CDR3 totals 16 residues. Germline CDR1 reads SGHAT; CDR2 reads FQNNGV. CDR3 sequence reads: CASSIIGGLTNQPQHI. The CDR3 DNA reads TGTGCCAGCAGCATAATAGGGGGACTGACGAATCAGCCCCAGCATATT.

The rearrangement joins TRBV29-1 to TRBJ2-1; no clear D gene. Trimming removed 8 bases at V and 8 bases at J, with 19 bases between. Germline values: CDR1 SQVTM, CDR2 ANQGSEA. The CDR3 totals 13 residues. The CDR3 loop reads CSLSKVGYYEQFF. The CDR3, as DNA: TGCAGCCTTTCTAAGGTGGGATACTATGAGCAGTTCTTC.

Turning to this clonotype: One junction end does not reproduce the germline sequence, and a read error may be involved. This chain uses TRBV6-2 or TRBV6-3 with TRBJ1-1, with D perhaps matching TRBD1 (5 bases). From germline, CDR1 is MNHEY and CDR2 SVGEGT. The length of the CDR3 is 11 residues. CDR3 loop: CANSSAGPAIF. CDR3 nucleotides: TGTGCCAACAGTTCGGCAGGGCCGGCTATCTTC.

This sequence joins TRBV29-1 and TRBJ1-5; a possible D gene is TRBD1 (6 bases). The end of the DNA aligns better with TRBJ2-3, so the J call may be wrong. The length of the CDR3 is 13 residues. CDR1 and CDR2 from the germline V gene are SQVTM and ANQGSEA. In DNA form, the CDR3 reads TGCAGCATTGTCGGACAGATCAATCAGCCTCAGTATTTT. This gives the protein CSIVGQINQPQYF.

This clonotype appeared once. At one end, the junction sequence differs from germline, possibly due to a read error. The chain employs TRBV12-3 or TRBV12-4 and TRBJ1-6, with 10 bases identical to TRBD1. CDR3 size: 14 residues. CDR3 nucleotides: TGTGCCGGCAGCTCCGGGACAGGGGATTTACCCTTCCACTTT. Translated, it gives CAGSSGTGDLPFHF.

This chain uses TRBV29-1 with TRBJ2-5; perhaps TRBD2 as D (6 bases). Germline CDR1 reads SQVTM; CDR2 reads ANQGSEA. This CDR3 spans 13 amino acids. Trimming left V 8 bases short and J 14 bases short, with 27 bases between. The CDR3 region is CSSSTEGQETRYF. As DNA, the CDR3 is TGCAGCTCATCAACGGAGGGCCAAGAGACCCGTTACTTC.

This chain links TRBV18 with TRBJ2-3, with a weak D call TRBD2 (6 bases). This CDR3 is built from 13 residues. Germline loops: CDR1 KGHSH, CDR2 LQKENI. Between the trimmed V and J ends, which lost 6 bases and 5 bases, there was a span of 12 bases. The CDR3 loop is CASSRLSGDTQYF. CDR3 sequence (DNA): TGTGCCAGCTCCCGTCTTAGCGGAGATACGCAGTATTTT. Combining the CDR3 with reference TRBV18 and TRBJ2-3 gives the whole variable domain NAGVMQNPRHLVRRRGQEARLRCSPMKGHSHVYWYRQLPEEGLKFMVYLQKENIIDESGMPKERFSAEFPKEGPSILRIQQVVRGDSAAYFCASSRLSGDTQYFGPGTRLTVL.

The chain recombines TRBV29-1 with TRBJ1-2; no firm D call. The V end lost 8 bases, the J end lost 4 bases, and 11 bases lay between the germline ends. Germline CDR1 reads SQVTM; CDR2 reads ANQGSEA. This CDR3 comprises 11 residues. CDR3 region: CSHRTFYGYTF. The CDR3 DNA is TGCAGCCATCGGACTTTCTATGGCTACACCTTC.

Comments on this clonotype: A read error may account for a junction end that differs from germline. The chain combines TRBV6-5 with TRBJ2-3; maybe TRBD2 (6 bases). The germline gives CDR1 MNHEY, CDR2 SVGAGI. The CDR3 has 15 amino acids. The CDR3 sequence: CASKPGLTGTDMQYF. The CDR3 DNA follows: TGTGCCAGCAAACCAGGACTAACGGGAACAGATATGCAGTATTTT.